These 8 T cell receptor beta chains originate from one sample sequenced in a study of blood T cell repertoires in COVID-19. This table comes from immunoSEQ multiplex PCR, and its TCRdb copy is limited to in-frame clones, with some not included. There are about 250,000 clones in the sample; approximately 84% occur only once, and more than 1.5% lies in the top ten. Source material: PBMCs or T cells enriched from blood (not recorded which). The receptors stem from a middle-aged man who had recovered from COVID-19.

V gene TRBV7-3 combines with J gene TRBJ2-2; D is perhaps TRBD2 (5 bases). Germline V CDR1 and CDR2: SGHTA, FQGTGA. The CDR3 covers 16 residues. V was clipped by 5 bases and J by 2 bases, with 15 bases between them. DNA of the CDR3: TGTGCCAGCAGCACTACGGGGTCGTCAAACACCGGGGAGCTGTTTTTT. Translated, it gives CASSTTGSSNTGELFF.

This chain uses TRBV7-2 with TRBJ1-6; D perhaps matches TRBD1 (5 bases). Germline CDR1 and CDR2: SGHTA and FQGNSA. V was pared by 3 bases and J by 10 bases, with 13 bases between. CDR3 length: 14 residues. The CDR3: CASSFGGFRSPLHF. The CDR3 nucleotides are TGTGCCAGCAGCTTCGGGGGGTTTAGGTCACCCCTCCACTTT.

The rearrangement joins TRBV5-1 to TRBJ1-1; D perhaps matches TRBD1 (5 bases). The CDR3 sequence is 16 residues long. The V gene's germline CDR1 is SGHRS and CDR2 YFSETQ. The germline V and J ends were trimmed by 1 base and 5 bases, with 18 bases remaining between them. CDR3 sequence: CASSLSTQGSLTEAFF. The DNA for the CDR3 is TGCGCCAGCAGCTTGAGTACGCAGGGCTCTTTGACTGAAGCTTTCTTT. Based on the CDR3 plus reference TRBV5-1 and TRBJ1-1, the full variable domain is KAGVTQTPRYLIKTRGQQVTLSCSPISGHRSVSWYQQTPGQGLQFLFEYFSETQRNKGNFPGRFSGRQFSNSRSEMNVSTLELGDSALYLCASSLSTQGSLTEAFFGQGTRLTVV.

CDR3 DNA: TGTGCCATCATAGGGCAGGGGAGCTCCGGGGCCAACGTCCTGACTTTC. Its protein is CAIIGQGSSGANVLTF. This chain links TRBV10-3 with TRBJ2-6; D is perhaps TRBD1 (6 bases). CDR1 is ENHRY, CDR2 SYGVKD, per germline. Trimming stripped 7 bases from V and 4 bases from J, with 17 bases between. The CDR3 sequence is 16 residues long.

The V and J genes are TRBV19 and TRBJ2-7; a weak D match, TRBD2 (6 bases). This CDR3 is 14 amino acids long. Germline loops: CDR1 LNHDA, CDR2 SQIVND (reference sequence). V was cut by 4 bases and J by 0 bases, with 10 bases left in between. CDR3 sequence: CASSSDGSSYEQYF. CDR3 DNA sequence: TGTGCCAGTAGTAGCGACGGGAGCTCCTACGAGCAGTACTTC. The full variable domain, its missing parts supplied by reference TRBV19 and TRBJ2-7, is DGGITQSPKYLFRKEGQNVTLSCEQNLNHDAMYWYRQDPGQGLRLIYYSQIVNDFQKGDIAEGYSVSREKKESFPLTVTSAQKNPTAFYLCASSSDGSSYEQYFGPGTRLTVT.

This chain connects TRBV1 to TRBJ2-1; the table's D gene call, TRBD2, was not cross checked with the DNA. TRBV1 is reported as a pseudogene. The CDR3 runs 19 residues. The chain's CDR3 is CTSSQGDWRGASSYNEQFF. CDR3 in DNA: TGCACCAGCAGCCAAGGAGATTGGCGGGGGGCGAGCTCCTACAATGAGCAGTTCTTC.

This clone was picked up a small number of times. This chain links TRBV10-3 with TRBJ1-1; D not resolved. Germline lookup yields CDR1 ENHRY and CDR2 SYGVKD. The length of the CDR3 is 14 residues. Deletions cut 0 bases from V and 1 base from J, with 6 bases between. CDR3: CAISESHGNTEAFF. The CDR3 nucleotides read TGTGCCATCAGTGAGTCGCACGGGAACACTGAAGCTTTCTTT.

The chain combines TRBV5-1 with TRBJ1-1; D is perhaps TRBD1 (5 bases). CDR3 length: 16 amino acids. Germline-derived CDR1 and CDR2 are SGHRS and YFSETQ. Deletions cut 1 base from V and 0 bases from J, with 13 bases between. The CDR3 DNA sequence: TGCGCCAGCAGCTTGCGCCCCGACAGTCTGAACACTGAAGCTTTCTTT. Translating it yields CASSLRPDSLNTEAFF.